The 9 T cell receptor beta chains below were found in one sample sequenced in a study of breast tumors, draining lymph nodes, adjacent tissues. TCRdb independently ran MiXCR on the multiplex PCR reads; one entry per CDR3 protein. Of over 200,000 distinct CDR3 sequences in the sample, less than 35% were seen once. Samples came from axillary lymph nodes draining the breast cancer. Sequenced: axillary lymph node tissue. All receptors derive from a female donor with breast cancer. Some clones in this sample may be carry-over from other donors' samples.

There are many counts of this clonotype. The rearrangement links TRBV20-1 to TRBJ1-3; D remains ambiguous. The CDR3 consists of 15 residues. CDR1 is DFQATT, CDR2 SNEGSKA, per germline (reference sequence). V lost 0 bases to trimming and J lost 0 bases, with 9 bases between them. The CDR3 loop is CSARDLRISGNTIYF. The CDR3 coding sequence is TGCAGTGCTAGAGATTTGCGAATCTCTGGAAACACCATATATTTT.

The rearrangement joins TRBV7-3 to TRBJ1-2; 10 nucleotides align to TRBD1. The CDR3 length is 13 residues. CDR1 SGHTA and CDR2 FQGTGA come from the germline V gene. V trimming: 6 bases; J trimming: 8 bases; junction bases outside the gene matches: 6. The chain's CDR3 is CASSTTGGLGYTF. The CDR3 DNA reads as TGTGCCAGCAGTACGACAGGGGGCTTGGGCTACACCTTC.

V and J are TRBV7-3 and TRBJ2-6, with D perhaps being TRBD1 or TRBD2 (6 bases each). V dropped 2 bases and J dropped 0 bases, with 17 bases sitting between them. CDR3 length equals 19 residues. CDR1 is SGHTA and CDR2 is FQGTGA in the germline V gene. The CDR3 DNA sequence: TGTGCCAGCAGCTTAGTGGGGGGCAGGGGTAACTCTGGGGCCAACGTCCTGACTTTC. Translation: CASSLVGGRGNSGANVLTF. The full variable domain, in which reference TRBV7-3 and TRBJ2-6 provide the parts outside the CDR3, is GAGVSQTPSNKVTEKGKYVELRCDPISGHTALYWYRQSLGQGPEFLIYFQGTGAADDSGLPNDRFFAVRPEGSVSTLKIQRTERGDSAVYLCASSLVGGRGNSGANVLTFGAGSRLTVL.

As for this clonotype: At one end, the junction sequence differs from germline, possibly due to a read error. J is TRBJ2-2 and V is TRBV7-2; tentatively, D is TRBD2 (5 bases). The CDR3 spans 15 residues. Germline V gene sequence: CDR1 SGHTA, CDR2 FQGNSA. CDR3 residues: CASNLLTGNTGELLF. The CDR3 coding sequence is TGTGCCAGCAACTTGCTGACCGGAAACACCGGGGAGCTGCTTTTT.

This clonotype was recorded at least ten times. This chain uses TRBV20-1 with TRBJ2-1; D perhaps matches TRBD2 (6 bases). The CDR3 covers 17 residues. CDR1 and CDR2 from the germline V gene are DFQATT and SNEGSKA (reference sequence). V lost 5 bases and J 1 base, leaving 21 bases between the germline ends. The CDR3 loop is CSARSPGAKVSYNEQFF. The CDR3 DNA follows: TGCAGTGCTCGGTCCCCGGGAGCGAAGGTTTCCTACAATGAGCAGTTCTTC.

The V call is TRBV5-1, the J call TRBJ1-5; TRBD1 matches 8 bases. Germline V gene data show CDR1 as SGHRS and CDR2 as YFSETQ. V gave up 3 bases and J gave up 4 bases; unmatched junction bases: 18. The CDR3 is made up of 19 amino acids. CDR3 amino acids: CASSCTTGAGYIRNQPQHF. The CDR3 DNA is TGCGCCAGCAGCTGTACGACAGGGGCGGGGTATATAAGGAATCAGCCCCAGCATTTT.

There are many counts of this clonotype. This chain joins TRBV6-5 and TRBJ2-7, with a possible D match to TRBD1 (5 bases). V gave up 8 bases and J gave up 3 bases, with 11 bases separating them. Germline V CDR1 and CDR2: MNHEY, SVGAGI. The CDR3 spans 12 residues. CDR3 loop: CASGQGVYEQYF. The CDR3 region has the DNA TGTGCCAGCGGCCAAGGGGTCTACGAGCAGTACTTC.

This sequence joins TRBV19 and TRBJ1-6, with 11 nucleotides matching TRBD1. The CDR3 is made up of 15 amino acids. Losses at the gene ends were 5 bases for V and 9 bases for J; bases not matched to a gene: 6. Per germline, CDR1 LNHDA and CDR2 SQIVND (reference sequence). The CDR3 loop is CASSRQGTGGSPLHF. The CDR3 DNA reads TGTGCCAGTAGTCGCCAAGGGACAGGGGGTTCACCCCTCCACTTT.

This clonotype came up many times. It is likely a read error, because the conserved phenylalanine at the end of the CDR3 is missing. The DNA is omitted, as the CDR3 cannot be located on it reliably, and the CDR3 follows TCRdb's listing. The V and J genes are TRBV15 and TRBJ2-5; no DNA check was done on the table's D call, TRBD1. Germline CDR1 is LNHNV and CDR2 is YYDKDF (reference sequence). With termini counted, the CDR3 has 18 amino acids. Here the CDR3 reads CATIGMGLRLAGPRDPVL.